One sample yielded the 32 T cell receptor beta chains listed below, sequenced in a study of OX40 agonist ivuxolimab in advanced cancers. The repertoire was sequenced with immunoSEQ multiplex PCR; TCRdb's copy has only in-frame clones and lacks some. The sample yields tens of thousands of clones, roughly 90% seen once. The sequencing here drew on CD4+ or CD8+ T cells sorted from blood, taken in a trial of the OX40 agonist ivuxolimab. The receptors come from an adult with an advanced solid tumor such as melanoma, head and neck, liver or kidney cancer.

The chain recombines TRBV27 with TRBJ2-1; possibly TRBD1 for D (6 bases). V lost 8 bases to trimming and J lost 6 bases, with 23 bases between them. CDR1 and CDR2 from the germline V gene are MNHEY and SMNVEV (reference sequence). The CDR3 runs 16 residues. CDR3 sequence reads: CASAPGRGNHLNEQFF. CDR3 nucleotide sequence: TGTGCCAGCGCTCCCGGAAGGGGGAACCACCTCAATGAGCAGTTCTTC.

This clone was found a few times. V is TRBV30 and J is TRBJ1-5; the D is unclear. Germline V gene sequence: CDR1 GTSNPN, CDR2 SVGIG (reference sequence). This CDR3 is built from 14 residues. Trimming shortened V by 3 bases and J by 2 bases, and 11 bases separated the two germline ends. CDR3 nucleotides: TGTGCCTGGAGCGCCAGCGGAGGCAATCAGCCCCAGCATTTT. Translation: CAWSASGGNQPQHF.

V gene TRBV6-5 combines with J gene TRBJ2-5; TRBD2 matches 11 bases. Per the germline V gene, CDR1 is MNHEY and CDR2 is SVGAGI. Germline trimming cut 2 bases from V and 3 bases from J; bases unmatched to any gene: 5. The CDR3 spans 16 residues. CDR3 nucleotide sequence: TGTGCCAGCAGTTACGGGACTAGCGGAGTTAAAGAGACCCAGTACTTC. It codes for CASSYGTSGVKETQYF.

J is TRBJ2-1 and V is TRBV11-3, with D tentatively TRBD2 (6 bases). V dropped 3 bases and J dropped 5 bases, with 14 bases sitting between them. Germline V gene lookup returns CDR1 SGHNT and CDR2 YENEEA. CDR3 length: 15 amino acids. The CDR3 is CASSFPTSFDNEQFF. CDR3 DNA: TGTGCCAGCAGCTTCCCGACTAGTTTCGACAATGAGCAGTTCTTC.

The chain is built from TRBV7-2 and TRBJ1-2; maybe TRBD1 (6 bases). Germline V lookup: CDR1 SGHTA, CDR2 FQGNSA. The CDR3 has 13 residues. Trimming pared 8 bases from V and 4 bases from J, leaving 14 bases between. CDR3 residues: CASGLGGLYGYTF. In DNA form, the CDR3 reads TGTGCCAGCGGCCTTGGGGGGCTCTATGGCTACACCTTC. The full variable domain, in which reference TRBV7-2 and TRBJ1-2 provide the parts outside the CDR3, is GAGVSQSPSNKVTEKGKDVELRCDPISGHTALYWYRQSLGQGLEFLIYFQGNSAPDKSGLPSDRFSAERTGGSVSTLTIQRTQQEDSAVYLCASGLGGLYGYTFGSGTRLTVV.

The J gene is TRBJ2-5, the V gene TRBV5-6, with a possible D match to TRBD1 (6 bases). Germline-derived CDR1 and CDR2 are SGHDT and YYEEEE. The V end lost 4 bases, the J end lost 4 bases, and 11 bases lay between the germline ends. The length of the CDR3 is 13 residues. The CDR3 bases are TGTGCCAGCAGCCCAGGGGCGAGAGAGACCCAGTACTTC. Encoded protein: CASSPGARETQYF.

The V gene is TRBV7-3, the J gene TRBJ1-4; TRBD1 is a possible D gene (5 bases). The ends were cut back, 0 bases at V and 4 bases at J, with 18 bases in the middle. CDR1 and CDR2 (germline): SGHTA, FQGTGA. This CDR3 is 18 amino acids long. This CDR3 is CASSLTWGGPTHNEKLFF. In nucleotides, the CDR3 is TGTGCCAGCAGCTTAACGTGGGGGGGACCGACCCATAATGAAAAACTGTTTTTT.

In the case of this clone: One end of the junction does not line up with germline, which may come from a read error. The V call is TRBV9, the J call TRBJ2-3, with unresolved D. Germline-derived CDR1 and CDR2 are SGDLS and YYNGEE. This CDR3 spans 13 amino acids. CDR3 nucleotides: TGTGCCAGCAGCGTAGTTAGTCGAGATGCGCAGTATTTT. It yields the protein CASSVVSRDAQYF.

The chain has TRBV15 and TRBJ2-6; D unclear. The germline gives CDR1 LNHNV, CDR2 YYDKDF (reference sequence). Trimming left V 6 bases short and J 6 bases short, with 12 bases between. This CDR3 has 14 amino acids. This CDR3 reads CATSLVTEANVLTF. The CDR3 nucleotides are TGTGCCACCAGTTTGGTAACGGAGGCCAACGTCCTGACTTTC.

This chain joins TRBV4-3 and TRBJ2-1; 7 nucleotides agree with TRBD1. Germline V gene lookup returns CDR1 LGHNA and CDR2 YSLEER. CDR3 size: 18 residues. J was trimmed by 0 bases and V by 0 bases; bases with no gene match: 8. The CDR3 region has the DNA TGCGCCAGCAGCCAAGAGCCCGGGACAGCTCGCTCCTACAATGAGCAGTTCTTC. Its translation: CASSQEPGTARSYNEQFF.

The CDR3 is CASQQGFTRLDTQYF. DNA of the CDR3: TGTGCCAGCCAACAAGGCTTTACTAGATTAGATACGCAGTATTTT. The chain has TRBV6-6 and TRBJ2-3; D perhaps matches TRBD2 (5 bases). Per the germline V gene, CDR1 is MNHNY and CDR2 is SVGAGI (reference sequence). This CDR3 has 15 amino acids. V lost 8 bases to trimming and J lost 5 bases, with 20 bases between them.

V usage is TRBV29-1 and J usage is TRBJ1-4; 8 bases fit TRBD1. This CDR3 region has 15 residues. J gave up 7 bases and V 0 bases, and 7 bases lay outside the gene matches. The V gene's germline CDR1 is SQVTM and CDR2 ANQGSEA. The CDR3 DNA reads TGCAGCGTTGAAGATCCCGGACAGGGTAGTGAAAAACTGTTTTTT. Translating gives CSVEDPGQGSEKLFF.

The chain uses TRBV5-4 and TRBJ1-1; perhaps TRBD1 as D (5 bases). The CDR3 has 15 amino acids. V lost 0 bases and J lost 4, with 13 bases in between. Germline values: CDR1 SGHNT, CDR2 YYREEE (reference sequence). DNA of the CDR3: TGTGCCAGCAGCTTGGCCCCGCGGGGGGGCACTGAAGCTTTCTTT. Translation gives CASSLAPRGGTEAFF.

The chain has TRBV9 and TRBJ2-3; D uncertain. Germline CDR1 SGDLS, CDR2 YYNGEE. Trimming took off 7 bases at V and 4 bases at J, with 16 bases between the two ends. The CDR3 covers 14 residues. CDR3 nucleotides: TGTGCCAGCGGTAGTCTTGGTCACGCAGATACGCAGTATTTT. Translation: CASGSLGHADTQYF.

This chain links TRBV29-1 with TRBJ2-7; D is ambiguous. V was shortened by 7 bases and J by 3 bases, with 16 bases between the two germline ends. Germline-derived CDR1 and CDR2 are SQVTM and ANQGSEA. CDR3 length: 13 amino acids. CDR3 DNA sequence: TGCAGCGGACGGACGGCTACCCGCTACGAGCAGTACTTC. Protein sequence: CSGRTATRYEQYF.

V gene TRBV18 combines with J gene TRBJ2-3, with D unclear. CDR3 length: 12 amino acids. V was pared by 4 bases and J by 4 bases, with 6 bases between. Germline V gene lookup returns CDR1 KGHSH and CDR2 LQKENI. The CDR3 DNA follows: TGTGCCAGCTCACTCAACGCAGATACGCAGTATTTT. Protein: CASSLNADTQYF.

The chain joins TRBV9 to TRBJ1-3; no definite D call. V was pared by 6 bases and J by 2 bases, with 12 bases between. The CDR3 sequence is 14 residues long. From germline, CDR1 is SGDLS and CDR2 YYNGEE. CDR3 residues: CASKGQSAGNTIYF. The CDR3 nucleotides are TGTGCCAGCAAAGGGCAGTCGGCTGGAAACACCATATATTTT.

J is TRBJ1-3 and V is TRBV6-1, with D unclear. This CDR3 contains 14 residues. Germline values: CDR1 MNHNS, CDR2 SASEGT. The V end lost 7 bases, the J end lost 5 bases, and 15 bases lay between the germline ends. Here the CDR3 DNA reads TGTGCCAGCATCTTTCCGGGATCAAGAAACACCATATATTTT. Its translation: CASIFPGSRNTIYF.

This chain uses TRBV11-2 with TRBJ2-1, with 9 bases lining up with TRBD1. The germline V gene has CDR1 SGHAT and CDR2 FQNNGV. The CDR3 is 15 amino acids. J lost 5 bases, V lost 5 bases, and 7 bases had no gene match. The CDR3 DNA follows: TGTGCCAGCAGCCCCCGGGACAGGGCCCACAATGAGCAGTTCTTC. As protein: CASSPRDRAHNEQFF.

This rearrangement joins TRBV6-5 to TRBJ2-1; no firm D call. The CDR3 length is 13 residues. The germline CDR1 and CDR2 sequences are MNHEY and SVGAGI. With 0 bases removed from V and 13 bases from J, the gap between germline ends came to 13 bases. As DNA, the CDR3 is TGTGCCAGCAGTTACTCGAAAGCGAAAAGACAGTTCTTC. Translated: CASSYSKAKRQFF.

This chain uses TRBV5-6 with TRBJ1-4; D unclear. Germline assignment: CDR1 SGHDT and CDR2 YYEEEE. V lost 1 base to trimming and J lost 5 bases, with 9 bases between them. The CDR3 runs to 14 residues. The CDR3 bases are TGTGCCAGCAGCTTGAGGCAGCTGAATGAAAAACTGTTTTTT. As protein: CASSLRQLNEKLFF.

This clone was counted a single time. CDR3 DNA: TGTGCCAGCAGCTCAGGGACCGGGGACTACGAGCAGTACTTC. As protein: CASSSGTGDYEQYF. The chain couples TRBV7-2 to TRBJ2-7; D may correspond to TRBD1 or TRBD2 (5 bases each). Germline CDR1 is SGHTA and CDR2 is FQGNSA. With 4 bases removed from V and 3 bases from J, the gap between germline ends came to 13 bases. The CDR3 contains 14 residues.

The CDR3 reads CASTQRTGAEQYF. The CDR3, as DNA: TGTGCCAGCACCCAGCGGACCGGCGCCGAGCAGTACTTC. The V and J genes are TRBV6-5 and TRBJ2-7; a weak D match, TRBD2 (5 bases). Germline V gene lookup returns CDR1 MNHEY and CDR2 SVGAGI. The CDR3 totals 13 residues. Deletions cut 7 bases from V and 6 bases from J, with 16 bases between.

This clone was detected only a few times. The chain joins TRBV28 to TRBJ1-3, with 7 bases aligning to TRBD1. The germline CDR1 and CDR2 sequences are MDHEN and SYDVKM. With V trimmed by 6 bases and J by 2 bases, 7 bases remained unmatched. The CDR3 spans 15 residues. The DNA for the CDR3 is TGTGCCAGCAGATACTCAGGGGGAACTGGAAACACCATATATTTT. Amino acids: CASRYSGGTGNTIYF.

The CDR3 reads CASGTSGTYEQYF. The CDR3 DNA reads as TGCGCCAGCGGGACTAGCGGGACCTACGAGCAGTACTTC. The chain recombines TRBV5-1 with TRBJ2-7; TRBD2 matches at 13 bases. The junction had 0 bases not matched to a gene; V was cut back by 7 bases and J by 2 bases. Germline V CDR1 and CDR2: SGHRS, YFSETQ. CDR3 length: 13 amino acids.

This clone was recorded a few times. The rearrangement joins TRBV28 to TRBJ1-2; maybe TRBD1 (5 bases). V was cut by 0 bases and J by 3 bases, with 8 bases left in between. The germline CDR1 and CDR2 sequences are MDHEN and SYDVKM. The CDR3 extends over 14 amino acids. The CDR3 DNA reads TGTGCCAGCAGTTTATGGGGGGACCACTATGGCTACACCTTC. Its translation: CASSLWGDHYGYTF.

This chain joins TRBV27 and TRBJ2-7; no clear D. The CDR3 totals 16 residues. Trimming took 3 bases from V and 0 from J, leaving 15 bases between them. Germline assignment: CDR1 MNHEY and CDR2 SMNVEV (reference sequence). CDR3 sequence (DNA): TGTGCCAGCAGTTTCAAGAGTTCCTCGGTCTCCTACGAGCAGTACTTC. Amino acid sequence: CASSFKSSSVSYEQYF.

The CDR3 protein is CASSAEAVLGGTYNEQFF. In DNA, the CDR3 is TGCGCCAGCAGTGCTGAGGCCGTTTTGGGAGGAACCTACAATGAGCAGTTCTTC. V and J are TRBV10-1 and TRBJ2-1, with D maybe TRBD2 (6 bases). From germline, CDR1 is WNHNN and CDR2 SYGVQD (reference sequence). The CDR3 sequence is 18 residues long. The V gene lost 4 bases and the J gene lost 2 bases, with 21 bases spanning the gap.

The chain combines TRBV15 with TRBJ1-5; D remains ambiguous. Germline V gene sequence: CDR1 LNHNV, CDR2 YYDKDF (reference sequence). The ends were cut back, 0 bases at V and 3 bases at J, with 9 bases in the middle. The CDR3 has 15 residues. The DNA for the CDR3 is TGTGCCACCAGCAGAGATGGGTTGCTCAATCAGCCCCAGCATTTT. Its translation is CATSRDGLLNQPQHF. Full variable domain (rest looked up from reference TRBV15 and TRBJ1-5): DAMVIQNPRYQVTQFGKPVTLSCSQTLNHNVMYWYQQKSSQAPKLLFHYYDKDFNNEADTPDNFQSRRPNTSFCFLDIRSPGLGDTAMYLCATSRDGLLNQPQHFGDGTRLSIL.

This rearrangement joins TRBV4-1 to TRBJ2-7, with D maybe TRBD1 (5 bases). Looked up from germline, CDR1 is MGHRA and CDR2 is YSYEKL. V was trimmed by 1 base and J by 4 bases, leaving 17 bases between them. The CDR3 loop spans 16 amino acids. The CDR3 region is CASSQGTFVGWYEQYF. In nucleotides, the CDR3 is TGCGCCAGCAGCCAAGGGACATTCGTTGGTTGGTACGAGCAGTACTTC.

The chain combines TRBV9 with TRBJ2-5; no clear D gene. The V gene lost 4 bases and the J gene lost 1 base, with 14 bases spanning the gap. The germline V gene encodes CDR1 SGDLS and CDR2 YYNGEE. This CDR3 has 15 residues. The CDR3, as DNA: TGTGCCAGCAGCAAACGTGTTGGTGGCCAAGAGACCCAGTACTTC. Translated, it gives CASSKRVGGQETQYF. Full variable domain (rest looked up from reference TRBV9 and TRBJ2-5): DSGVTQTPKHLITATGQRVTLRCSPRSGDLSVYWYQQSLDQGLQFLIQYYNGEERAKGNILERFSAQQFPDLHSELNLSSLELGDSALYFCASSKRVGGQETQYFGPGTRLLVL.

The J gene is TRBJ2-5, the V gene TRBV7-8; possible D gene TRBD2, 6 bases. Trimming left V 4 bases short and J 3 bases short, with 15 bases between. The CDR3 length is 15 residues. The germline gives CDR1 SGHVS, CDR2 FQNEAQ. DNA of the CDR3: TGTGCCAGCAGCTCCTCAGGTATAGCGGAAGAGACCCAGTACTTC. Translated: CASSSSGIAEETQYF.